This T cell receptor beta chain comes out of a study of T cell changes during pregnancy in multiple sclerosis. This clone occurred once. The protocol was immunoSEQ multiplex PCR, while the TCRdb copy is restricted to in-frame clones and leaves out a portion. The sample consists of some 60,000 clones, around 93% of them appearing once. The CDR3 spans 15 residues. V was shortened by 6 bases and J by 1 base, with 15 bases between the two germline ends. Germline assignment: CDR1 MNHNS and CDR2 SASEGT. The gene calls are TRBV6-1 and TRBJ1-1; unclear D gene. Here the sequenced sample was peripheral blood, taken after pregnancy. The sequence derives from a female donor in good health, enrolled as a control in a pregnancy study. CDR3 in amino acids: CASRRGARTNTEAFF. CDR3 coding DNA: TGTGCCAGCAGGCGGGGTGCCCGTACGAACACTGAAGCTTTCTTT.